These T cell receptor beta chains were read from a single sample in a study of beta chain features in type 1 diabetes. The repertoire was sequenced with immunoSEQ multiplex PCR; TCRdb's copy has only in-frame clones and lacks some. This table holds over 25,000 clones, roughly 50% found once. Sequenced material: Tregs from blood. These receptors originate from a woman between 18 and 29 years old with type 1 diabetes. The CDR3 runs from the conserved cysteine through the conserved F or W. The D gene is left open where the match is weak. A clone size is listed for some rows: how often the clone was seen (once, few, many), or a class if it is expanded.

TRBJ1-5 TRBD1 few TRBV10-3 CAISEQQGEGQPQHF TGTGCCATCAGTGAACAACAGGGGGAGGGTCAGCCCCAGCATTTT
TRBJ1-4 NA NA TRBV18 CASSRWSGAQEEKLFF TGTGCCAGCTCACGGTGGAGCGGGGCGCAGGAAGAAAAACTGTTTTTT
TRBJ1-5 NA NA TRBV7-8 CASITRGGARGRYSNQPQHF TGTGCCAGCATCACCCGGGGGGGGGCCAGGGGAAGGTATAGCAATCAGCCCCAGCATTTT
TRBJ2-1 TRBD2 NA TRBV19 CASSLLAGGPREQFF TGTGCCAGTAGCTTACTAGCGGGAGGGCCTCGTGAGCAGTTCTTC
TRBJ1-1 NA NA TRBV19 CASSMGQGRPGLRGMNTEAFF TGTGCCAGTAGTATGGGTCAGGGACGACCGGGTTTGCGGGGGATGAACACTGAAGCTTTCTTT
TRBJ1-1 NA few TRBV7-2 CASSLGQGAASEAFF TGTGCCAGCAGCTTAGGTCAGGGCGCCGCCTCTGAAGCTTTCTTT
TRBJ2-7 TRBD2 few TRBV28 CASQSGGTSYEQYF TGTGCCAGCCAAAGCGGGGGGACGTCCTACGAGCAGTACTTC
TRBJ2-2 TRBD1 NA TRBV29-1 CSVKTGVNTGELFF TGCAGCGTTAAGACAGGGGTTAACACCGGGGAGCTGTTTTTT
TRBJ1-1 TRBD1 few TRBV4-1 CASSQGTGVMNTEAFF TGCGCCAGCAGCCAAGGGACAGGGGTTATGAACACTGAAGCTTTCTTT
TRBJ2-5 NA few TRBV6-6 CASSYGTQETQYF TGTGCCAGCAGTTACGGGACTCAAGAGACCCAGTACTTC
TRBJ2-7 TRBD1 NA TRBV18 CASSPQSGTASYEQYF TGTGCCAGCTCACCACAATCCGGGACAGCCTCCTACGAGCAGTACTTC
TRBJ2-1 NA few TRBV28 CASVSGIDNEQFF TGTGCCAGCGTTTCAGGGATCGACAATGAGCAGTTCTTC
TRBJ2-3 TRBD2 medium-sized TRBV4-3 CASSQEPLANTQYF TGCGCCAGCAGCCAAGAACCACTAGCGAATACGCAGTATTTT
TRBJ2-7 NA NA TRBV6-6 CASSYVGMSSYEQYF TGTGCCAGCAGTTACGTCGGGATGAGCTCCTACGAGCAGTACTTC
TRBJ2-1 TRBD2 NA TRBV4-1 CASSQIQSGLGGYNEQFF TGCGCCAGCAGCCAAATTCAATCGGGACTAGGGGGGTACAATGAGCAGTTCTTC
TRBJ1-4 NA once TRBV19 CASTATGFNEKLFF TGTGCCAGTACCGCGACAGGCTTTAATGAAAAACTGTTTTTT
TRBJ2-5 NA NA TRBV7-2 CASSLARTEETQYF TGTGCCAGCAGCTTAGCGAGGACAGAAGAGACCCAGTACTTC
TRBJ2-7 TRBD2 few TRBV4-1 CASSPTIQTSGPSYEQYF TGCGCCAGCAGCCCCACCATCCAGACTAGCGGGCCTTCCTACGAGCAGTACTTC
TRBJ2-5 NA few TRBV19 CASSSRLRETQYF TGTGCCAGTAGTTCCCGACTAAGGGAGACCCAGTACTTC
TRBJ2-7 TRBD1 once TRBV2 CASSGGQGRYF TGTGCCAGCAGTGGGGGACAGGGAAGGTACTTC
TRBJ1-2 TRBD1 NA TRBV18 CASSPYGQGGYGYTF TGTGCCAGCTCACCTTATGGACAGGGGGGCTATGGCTACACCTTC
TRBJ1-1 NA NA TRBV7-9 CASSFQGTTEAFF TGTGCCAGCAGCTTCCAGGGCACCACTGAAGCTTTCTTT
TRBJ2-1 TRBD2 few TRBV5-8 CASSLAETSGSVSYNEQFF TGTGCCAGCAGCTTGGCCGAGACTAGCGGGAGTGTGTCCTACAATGAGCAGTTCTTC
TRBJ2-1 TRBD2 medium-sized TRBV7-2 CASSASGRARNEQFF TGTGCCAGCAGCGCTAGCGGGAGGGCCAGAAATGAGCAGTTCTTC
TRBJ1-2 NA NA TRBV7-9 CAGSTGRGYTF TGTGCCGGATCGACAGGACGAGGCTACACCTTC
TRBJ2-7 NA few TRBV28 CATGHSSYEQYF TGTGCCACCGGACATAGCTCCTACGAGCAGTACTTC